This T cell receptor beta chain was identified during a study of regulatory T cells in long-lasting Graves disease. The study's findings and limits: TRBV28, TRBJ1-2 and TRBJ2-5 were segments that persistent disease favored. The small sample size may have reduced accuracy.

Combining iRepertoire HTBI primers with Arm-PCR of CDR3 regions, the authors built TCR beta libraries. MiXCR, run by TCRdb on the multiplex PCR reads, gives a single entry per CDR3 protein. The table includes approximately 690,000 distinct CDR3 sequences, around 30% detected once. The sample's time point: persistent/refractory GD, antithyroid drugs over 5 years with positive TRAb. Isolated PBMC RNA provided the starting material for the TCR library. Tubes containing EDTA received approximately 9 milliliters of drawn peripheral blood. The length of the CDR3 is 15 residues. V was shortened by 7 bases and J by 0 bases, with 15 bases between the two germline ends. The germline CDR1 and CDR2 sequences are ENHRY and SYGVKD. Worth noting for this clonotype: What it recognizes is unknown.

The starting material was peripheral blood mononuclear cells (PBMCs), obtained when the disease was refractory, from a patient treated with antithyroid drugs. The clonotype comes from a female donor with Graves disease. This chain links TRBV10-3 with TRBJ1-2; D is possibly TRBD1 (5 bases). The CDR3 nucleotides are TGTGCCATCACTGCCAGGGCTGAGGCTAACTATGGCTACACCTTC. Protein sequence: CAITARAEANYGYTF.